The rows below give T cell receptor beta chains drawn from one sample of a study of molecular identifiers for immune sequencing clone quantification. Each CDR3 protein gets one entry after TCRdb re-called the PCR reads with MiXCR. Among about 510,000 distinct CDR3 sequences, roughly 26% were seen once, and the ten largest hold around 0.76%. Sequencing was done on a sample of naive CD8+ T cells from blood, with Jurkat cell RNA spiked in. The source is a human donor in good health. Some libraries in this study had Jurkat cell RNA spiked in. Both conserved end residues are part of each CDR3. The order of the fields is J gene, D gene, CDR3 length, V gene, clone size, CDR3 DNA, CDR3 protein. The D gene is left open where the match is weak. Rows give clone size only sometimes, using once, few, many, or a class for an expanded clone.

TRBJ1-4 | TRBD1 | 14 | TRBV29-1 | many | TGCAGCGTTCGCATGGACAGGGCTTTTGAAAAACTGTTTTTT | CSVRMDRAFEKLFF
TRBJ1-1 | TRBD1 | 13 | TRBV29-1 | many | TGCAGCGTAGAGACAGGGTTAAGCACTGAAGCTTTCTTT | CSVETGLSTEAFF
TRBJ1-1 | NA | 13 | TRBV12-3/TRBV12-4 | NA | TGTGCCAGCACCTTGGGGGTTATCGCTGAAGCTTTCTTT | CASTLGVIAEAFF
TRBJ2-7 | TRBD1 | 16 | TRBV7-9 | few | TGTGCCAGCAGCTCCCTCCCCAGACAGGGAACCTACGAGCAGTACTTC | CASSSLPRQGTYEQYF
TRBJ2-3 | TRBD1 | 16 | TRBV20-1 | NA | TGCAGTGCTAGAGATTTAAGGGGGCCGAACACAGATACGCAGTATTTT | CSARDLRGPNTDTQYF
TRBJ1-2 | NA | 12 | TRBV7-9 | NA | TGTGCCAGCAGCTTAGAAAGCGGAGACGTCCACTTC | CASSLESGDVHF
TRBJ1-1 | TRBD1 | 14 | TRBV7-9 | NA | TGTGCCAGCAGCGCCCCGACAGGGTACCCTGAAGCTTTCTTT | CASSAPTGYPEAFF
TRBJ2-3 | NA | 12 | TRBV20-1 | few | TGCAGTGCAGGGGCCGTGACAGATACGCAGTATTTT | CSAGAVTDTQYF
TRBJ1-3 | NA | 16 | TRBV9 | NA | TGTGCCAGCAGTGGCACGATGGTGAACTCTGGAAACACCATATATTTT | CASSGTMVNSGNTIYF
TRBJ1-2 | TRBD1 | 15 | TRBV28 | few | TGTGCCAGCAGTTTTAGCAGGGGGCTTAGTCGGGGCTACACCTTC | CASSFSRGLSRGYTF
TRBJ2-5 | NA | 13 | TRBV20-1 | many | TGCAGTGGGTTCCCAGAGTCCCAAGAGACCCAGTACTTC | CSGFPESQETQYF
TRBJ1-1 | TRBD1 | 15 | TRBV6-2/TRBV6-3 | few | TGTGCCAGCAGAATACTGACAGGGGGCTACACTGAAGCTTTCTTT | CASRILTGGYTEAFF
TRBJ1-1 | NA | 15 | TRBV28 | NA | TGTGCCAGCAGTTTTAAGGGGGGGTTGTACACTGAAGCTTTCTTT | CASSFKGGLYTEAFF
TRBJ2-3 | NA | 18 | TRBV2 | few | TGTGCCAGCAGTGAACTTATTTTGCGGGGCACTAGCACAGATACGCAGTATTTT | CASSELILRGTSTDTQYF
TRBJ2-2 | NA | 17 | TRBV4-1 | NA | TGCGCCAGCAGCCAAGACCAGGCAGGGATCAACACCGGGGAGATGTTTTTT | CASSQDQAGINTGEMFF
TRBJ2-2 | TRBD2 | 15 | TRBV19 | many | TGTGCCAGTAAGCTAGCGGGAGGTTCCACCGGGGAGCTGTTTTTT | CASKLAGGSTGELFF
TRBJ2-7 | NA | 14 | TRBV6-2/TRBV6-3 | few | TGTGCCAGCAGTTTAACGGGACCCGTCGTGGAGCAGTACTTC | CASSLTGPVVEQYF
TRBJ1-2 | NA | 13 | TRBV5-1 | many | TGCGCCAGCAGCCAACAGAATCCCTATGGCTACACCTTC | CASSQQNPYGYTF
TRBJ2-3 | TRBD2 | 14 | TRBV6-2/TRBV6-3 | NA | TGTGCCAGCAGTTATCTTAGCGGGGCAGATACGCAGTATTTT | CASSYLSGADTQYF
TRBJ2-3 | NA | 15 | TRBV7-8 | many | TGTGCCAGCAGCTTAGTGGAGGAGGAGACAGATACGCAGTATTTT | CASSLVEEETDTQYF
TRBJ2-3 | NA | 15 | TRBV19 | NA | TGTGCCAGTAGTATGCACAGGGGGAGGGCAGATACGCAGTATTTT | CASSMHRGRADTQYF
TRBJ1-5 | NA | 14 | TRBV4-3 | many | TGCGCCAGCAGCCAAGATTATAGCAATCAGCCCCAGCATTTT | CASSQDYSNQPQHF
TRBJ1-6 | NA | 17 | TRBV9 | NA | TGTGCCAGCAGCGCCTCCCCAGCAGGGAATTACGGGTCACCCCTCCACTTT | CASSASPAGNYGSPLHF
TRBJ1-4 | NA | 18 | TRBV30 | NA | TGTGCCTGGAGTGTAAGTCCAGGGGTTGTCCCTCGTGTCGAAAAACTGTTTTTT | CAWSVSPGVVPRVEKLFF
TRBJ1-4 | TRBD1 | 15 | TRBV20-1 | NA | TGCAGTGCTAGGGACAGGGGGGACCCTAATGAAAAACTGTTTTTT | CSARDRGDPNEKLFF
TRBJ1-2 | NA | 15 | TRBV11-2 | NA | TGTGCCAGCAGCCCGGCCGGGACCGTCAACTATGGCTACACCTTC | CASSPAGTVNYGYTF
TRBJ1-6 | NA | 16 | TRBV6-2/TRBV6-3 | NA | TGTGCCAGCAGCCCGAAGGGGTGGGGGTTGAATTCACCCCTCCACTTT | CASSPKGWGLNSPLHF
TRBJ1-5 | NA | 14 | TRBV4-1 | many | TGCGCCAGCAGCATTGACACGTCCAATCAGCCCCAGCATTTT | CASSIDTSNQPQHF
TRBJ2-2 | NA | 14 | TRBV29-1 | many | TGCAGCGTTGGGCAGGGTAAAGGTACCGGGGAGCTGTTTTTT | CSVGQGKGTGELFF
TRBJ2-7 | NA | 13 | TRBV19 | few | TGTGCCAGCTCTCCCGCGAGTCCCTACGAGCAGTACTTC | CASSPASPYEQYF
TRBJ2-7 | NA | 16 | TRBV2 | NA | TGTGCCAGCGCCCCGAATGGGGCAGGTCGTGCCTACGAGCAGTACTTC | CASAPNGAGRAYEQYF
TRBJ2-7 | TRBD1 | 16 | TRBV28 | few | TGTGCCAGCAGTATATCTCCCAGACAGGGGTCCTACGAGCAGTACTTC | CASSISPRQGSYEQYF
TRBJ2-7 | TRBD2 | 15 | TRBV3-1 | few | TGTGCCAGCAGCCAGAATAGCGGGGGATGGAACGAGCAGTACTTC | CASSQNSGGWNEQYF
TRBJ1-2 | NA | 14 | TRBV28 | few | TGTGCCAGCAGTTTCGGACCGGACGGCTATGGCTACACCTTC | CASSFGPDGYGYTF
TRBJ2-7 | TRBD1 | 15 | TRBV19 | NA | TGTGCCAGTAGTCCGGGGACAGGGAACCTCTACGAGCAGTACTTC | CASSPGTGNLYEQYF
TRBJ2-3 | NA | 15 | TRBV4-3 | NA | TGCGCCAGCAGCCAAGGGACCCCAAGCACAGATACGCAGTATTTT | CASSQGTPSTDTQYF
TRBJ1-2 | NA | 14 | TRBV14 | NA | TGTGCCAGCAGCCAGCTGGGACGGGGGGAAGGCTACACCTTC | CASSQLGRGEGYTF
TRBJ2-1 | TRBD2 | 15 | TRBV7-2 | many | TGTGCCAGCAGCCCCGGACTAGCGATATACAATGAGCAGTTCTTC | CASSPGLAIYNEQFF
TRBJ2-7 | TRBD2 | 15 | TRBV27 | NA | TGTGCCAGCAGCGGTACTAGCGGACTTTCCTACGAGCAGTACTTC | CASSGTSGLSYEQYF